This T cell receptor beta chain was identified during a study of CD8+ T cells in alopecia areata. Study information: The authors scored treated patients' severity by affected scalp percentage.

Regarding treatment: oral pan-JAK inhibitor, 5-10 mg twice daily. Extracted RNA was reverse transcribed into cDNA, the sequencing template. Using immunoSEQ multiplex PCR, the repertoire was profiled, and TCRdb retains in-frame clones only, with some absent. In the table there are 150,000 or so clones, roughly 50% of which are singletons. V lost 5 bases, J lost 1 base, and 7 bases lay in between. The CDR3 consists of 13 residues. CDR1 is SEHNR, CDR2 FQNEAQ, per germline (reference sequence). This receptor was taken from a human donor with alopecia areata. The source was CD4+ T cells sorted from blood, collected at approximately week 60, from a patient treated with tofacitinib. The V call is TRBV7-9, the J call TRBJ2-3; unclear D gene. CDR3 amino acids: CASSQQGTDTQYF. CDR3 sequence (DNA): TGTGCCAGCAGCCAGCAGGGCACAGATACGCAGTATTTT.